What follows are 2 T cell receptor beta chains derived from one specimen sequenced in a study of T cell clones after liver transplantation. Sequencing used immunoSEQ multiplex PCR; TCRdb keeps in-frame clones, though not all of them. The repertoire includes tens of thousands of clones, 70% to 80% of them detected once, and approximately 16% sits in the top ten. The material sequenced was CD4+ T cells from blood, taken before liver transplant. These receptors came from a human donor who received a liver transplant.

This sequence joins TRBV9 and TRBJ2-5; D might be TRBD2 (7 bases). The germline V and J ends were trimmed by 0 bases and 4 bases, with 10 bases remaining between them. Germline CDR1 SGDLS, CDR2 YYNGEE. This CDR3 spans 14 amino acids. The DNA of the CDR3 is TGTGCCAGCAGCGTAGAGGGGGGGCGAGAGACCCAGTACTTC. The encoded protein is CASSVEGGRETQYF.

This chain uses TRBV7-9 with TRBJ2-3; 11 bases align to TRBD2. J was trimmed by 3 bases and V by 2 bases; bases with no gene match: 7. This CDR3 spans 17 amino acids. Germline values: CDR1 SEHNR, CDR2 FQNEAQ (reference sequence). The CDR3 DNA reads TGTGCCAGCAGCTTAATGGGGCTAGCGGGGGGTACAGATACGCAGTATTTT. It encodes CASSLMGLAGGTDTQYF.